The 9 T cell receptor beta chains below all came from one sample that was sequenced in a study of vaccination and CD4 T cells after COVID-19. Sequencing of the DNA from cultured CD4+ T cells was carried out with the Oncomine TCR Beta short-read assay. TCRdb fed the PCR reads into MiXCR, producing one record per CDR3 protein. The sample lists about 10,000 distinct CDR3 sequences, just under 75% occurring once. Regarding treatment: approximately 11-day PBMC culture with coronavirus spike peptide pools or control peptides (ViraFEST assay). These TCRs are of unknown antigen specificity. The sequenced sample was CD4+ T cells from blood, cultured in vitro. The receptor set was obtained from a human donor who had recovered from COVID-19.

This clonotype was counted a single time. The gene calls are TRBV20-1 and TRBJ1-5; possibly TRBD1 for D (6 bases). V shed 7 bases and J shed 6 bases, with 22 bases lying between them. The CDR3 is made up of 15 amino acids. Germline V gene sequence: CDR1 DFQATT, CDR2 SNEGSKA (reference sequence). Here the CDR3 reads CSVNPTGFVTQPQHF. CDR3 in DNA: TGCAGTGTTAACCCAACAGGGTTTGTCACTCAGCCCCAGCATTTT.

The chain combines TRBV12-3 or TRBV12-4 with TRBJ1-2; no firm D call. The V end was cut by 5 bases, the J end by 8 bases, with 12 bases between. This CDR3 region has 12 residues. The DNA of the CDR3 is TGTGCCAGCAGTGAGCGTTTTCGGGGCTACACCTTC. This sequence encodes CASSERFRGYTF.

The J gene is TRBJ2-7, the V gene TRBV6-2 or TRBV6-3; D is possibly TRBD2 (6 bases). The germline gives CDR1 MNHEY, CDR2 SVGEGT. V gave up 5 bases and J gave up 0 bases, with 17 bases separating them. This CDR3 contains 16 residues. This chain's CDR3 is CASSTRSGLGSYEQYF. The CDR3 nucleotides read TGTGCCAGCAGTACTCGTAGCGGATTGGGCTCCTACGAGCAGTACTTC.

The CDR3 DNA is TGCAGCGTTGAAGATCGAGGTCAGCCCCAGCATTTT. It translates to CSVEDRGQPQHF. This chain uses TRBV29-1 with TRBJ1-5; D is undetermined. The ends were cut back, 0 bases at V and 6 bases at J, with 6 bases in the middle. This CDR3 has 12 amino acids. Germline lookup yields CDR1 SQVTM and CDR2 ANQGSEA. The complete variable domain, with remaining parts taken from reference TRBV29-1 and TRBJ1-5, reads SAVISQKPSRDICQRGTSLTIQCQVDSQVTMMFWYRQQPGQSLTLIATANQGSEATYESGFVIDKFPISRPNLTFSTLTVSNMSPEDSSIYLCSVEDRGQPQHFGDGTRLSIL.

This clonotype is a singleton in its sample. The rearrangement joins TRBV4-1 to TRBJ2-1; possibly TRBD1 or TRBD2 for D (5 bases each). Germline V CDR1 and CDR2: MGHRA, YSYEKL. Between the trimmed V and J ends, which lost 4 bases and 8 bases, there was a span of 21 bases. The CDR3 length is 16 residues. The CDR3 reads CASSPGSVGALYEQFF. Here the CDR3 DNA reads TGCGCCAGCAGCCCAGGGAGCGTGGGAGCTTTATATGAGCAGTTCTTC.

This clonotype was found a few times. V and J are TRBV20-1 and TRBJ2-3, with D possibly TRBD2 on 5 matching bases. Germline V gene sequence: CDR1 DFQATT, CDR2 SNEGSKA (reference sequence). The V and J ends lost 0 bases and 6 bases respectively, with 10 bases between them. The CDR3 sequence is 13 residues long. The CDR3 loop reads CSARDLSGDTQYF. Written as DNA, the CDR3 is TGCAGTGCTAGAGATCTGAGCGGCGATACGCAGTATTTT.

The V gene is TRBV20-1, the J gene TRBJ1-1; D is ambiguous. V was pared by 0 bases and J by 5 bases, with 7 bases between. From germline, CDR1 is DFQATT and CDR2 SNEGSKA (reference sequence). This CDR3 region has 12 residues. The CDR3 sequence is CSARDTGTEAFF. The CDR3 DNA sequence: TGCAGTGCTAGAGATACCGGGACTGAAGCTTTCTTT.

A few counts support this clonotype. The chain couples TRBV6-1 to TRBJ1-5, with 8 bases lining up with TRBD1. The germline CDR1 and CDR2 sequences are MNHNS and SASEGT. This CDR3 is built from 14 residues. With 6 bases clipped from V and 7 bases from J, the junction kept 8 bases outside the gene matches. The CDR3 nucleotides are TGTGCCAGCAGCTGGACAGGGCAGGGGCAGCCCCAGCATTTT. As protein: CASSWTGQGQPQHF.

This chain connects TRBV6-2 or TRBV6-3 to TRBJ2-1, with a possible D match to TRBD2 (5 bases). V lost 4 bases to trimming and J lost 8 bases, with 24 bases between them. The germline V gene has CDR1 MNHEY and CDR2 SVGEGT. This CDR3 region has 17 residues. The CDR3 sequence is CASSSYSGLRKVHEQFF. DNA of the CDR3: TGTGCCAGCAGTTCGTACAGTGGACTCCGAAAAGTCCATGAGCAGTTCTTC.